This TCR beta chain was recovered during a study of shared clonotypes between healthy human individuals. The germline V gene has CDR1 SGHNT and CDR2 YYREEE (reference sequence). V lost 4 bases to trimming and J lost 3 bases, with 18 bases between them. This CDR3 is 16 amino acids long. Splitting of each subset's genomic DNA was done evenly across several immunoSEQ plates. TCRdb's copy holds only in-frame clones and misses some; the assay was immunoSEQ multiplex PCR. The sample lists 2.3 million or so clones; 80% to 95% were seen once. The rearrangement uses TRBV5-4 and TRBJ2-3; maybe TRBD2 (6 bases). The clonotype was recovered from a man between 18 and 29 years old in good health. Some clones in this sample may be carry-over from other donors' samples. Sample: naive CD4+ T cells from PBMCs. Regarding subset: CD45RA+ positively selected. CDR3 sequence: CASSPGPLGRTDTQYF. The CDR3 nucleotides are TGTGCCAGCAGCCCAGGTCCCCTCGGGAGAACAGATACGCAGTATTTT.